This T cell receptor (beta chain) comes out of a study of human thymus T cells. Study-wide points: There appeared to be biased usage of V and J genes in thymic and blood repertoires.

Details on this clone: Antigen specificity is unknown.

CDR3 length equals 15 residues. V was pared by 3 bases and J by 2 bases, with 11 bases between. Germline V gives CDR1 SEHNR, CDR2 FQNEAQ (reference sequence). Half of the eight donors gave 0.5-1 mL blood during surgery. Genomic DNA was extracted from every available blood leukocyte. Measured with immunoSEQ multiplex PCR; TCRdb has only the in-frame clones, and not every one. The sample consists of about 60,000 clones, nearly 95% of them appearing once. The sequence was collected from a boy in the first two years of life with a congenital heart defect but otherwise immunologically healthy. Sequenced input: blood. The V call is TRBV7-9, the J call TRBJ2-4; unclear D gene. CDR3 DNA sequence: TGTGCCAGCAGCTTGACTGGAAGTTCCAAAAACATTCAGTACTTC. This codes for CASSLTGSSKNIQYF.